A selection of T cell receptor beta chains follows, all from one sample in a study of shared clonotypes between healthy human individuals. The method was immunoSEQ multiplex PCR; TCRdb's version includes in-frame clones alone and lacks a portion of them. The table includes approximately 330,000 clones, around 67% detected once. Source material: memory CD4+ T cells sorted from blood. Receptor source: a man under 40 in good health. Both conserved end residues are part of each CDR3. Fields, in order: V gene, D gene, J gene, clone size, CDR3 DNA, CDR3 protein. A D gene is named only where the DNA matches it firmly. Size tells how often a clone was seen (once, few, many) or the class of an expanded clone, and some rows leave it out.

v_gene: TRBV18
d_gene: TRBD2
j_gene: TRBJ2-5
abundance: NA
CDR3nt: TGTGCCAGCTCACGTGGACTAGCGGGAGGTTCCGGAGAGACCCAGTACTTC
CDR3aa: CASSRGLAGGSGETQYF

v_gene: TRBV7-2
d_gene: NA
j_gene: TRBJ2-2
abundance: NA
CDR3nt: TGTGCCAGCAGCTTACTTAACACCGGGGAGCTGTTTTTT
CDR3aa: CASSLLNTGELFF

v_gene: TRBV21-1
d_gene: NA
j_gene: TRBJ1-2
abundance: NA
CDR3nt: TGTGCCAGCAGCAGAGGGACAGGGGAGGTTGCTAACTATGGCTACACCTTC
CDR3aa: CASSRGTGEVANYGYTF

v_gene: TRBV19
d_gene: NA
j_gene: TRBJ1-5
abundance: NA
CDR3nt: TGTGCCAGTACCCTGCGGGGGGGTGATCAGCCCCAGCATTTT
CDR3aa: CASTLRGGDQPQHF

v_gene: TRBV11-3
d_gene: NA
j_gene: TRBJ2-7
abundance: NA
CDR3nt: TGTGCCAGCAGCTTAGAAAGAAGAGGCGAGCAGTACTTC
CDR3aa: CASSLERRGEQYF

v_gene: TRBV27
d_gene: TRBD2
j_gene: TRBJ2-7
abundance: NA
CDR3nt: TGTGCCAGCAGGACAAGACTAGCGGGGGGCGAGCAGTACTTC
CDR3aa: CASRTRLAGGEQYF

v_gene: TRBV2
d_gene: NA
j_gene: TRBJ2-2
abundance: NA
CDR3nt: TGTGCCAGCAGTGATGAACAGGGGGGGACCGGGGAGCTGTTTTTT
CDR3aa: CASSDEQGGTGELFF

v_gene: TRBV18
d_gene: TRBD1
j_gene: TRBJ1-4
abundance: NA
CDR3nt: TGTGCCAGCTCACCTCTCCCCCAACAACAGGGGCTTAATGAAAAACTGTTTTTT
CDR3aa: CASSPLPQQQGLNEKLFF

v_gene: TRBV18
d_gene: NA
j_gene: TRBJ1-1
abundance: once
CDR3nt: TGTGCCAGCTCCGACTCGAGGGACACTGAAGCTTTCTTT
CDR3aa: CASSDSRDTEAFF

v_gene: TRBV29-1
d_gene: TRBD2
j_gene: TRBJ2-7
abundance: few
CDR3nt: TGCAGCGCCGAAAAACTAGCGGGAGCTGGGGAGCAGTACTTC
CDR3aa: CSAEKLAGAGEQYF